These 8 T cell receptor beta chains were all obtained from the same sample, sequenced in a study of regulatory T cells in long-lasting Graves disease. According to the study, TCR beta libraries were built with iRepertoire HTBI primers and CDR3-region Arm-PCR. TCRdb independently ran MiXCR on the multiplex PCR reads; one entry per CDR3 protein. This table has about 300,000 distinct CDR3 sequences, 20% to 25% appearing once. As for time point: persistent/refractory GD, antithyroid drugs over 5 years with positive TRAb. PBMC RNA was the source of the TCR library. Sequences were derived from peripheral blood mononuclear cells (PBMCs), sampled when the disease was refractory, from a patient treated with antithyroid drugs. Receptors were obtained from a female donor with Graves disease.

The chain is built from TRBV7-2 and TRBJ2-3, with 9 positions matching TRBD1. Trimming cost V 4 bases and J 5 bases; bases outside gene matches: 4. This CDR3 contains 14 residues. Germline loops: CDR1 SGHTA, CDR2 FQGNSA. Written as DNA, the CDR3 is TGTGCCAGCAGCTCGACAGGGGGTAGAGATACGCAGTATTTT. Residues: CASSSTGGRDTQYF.

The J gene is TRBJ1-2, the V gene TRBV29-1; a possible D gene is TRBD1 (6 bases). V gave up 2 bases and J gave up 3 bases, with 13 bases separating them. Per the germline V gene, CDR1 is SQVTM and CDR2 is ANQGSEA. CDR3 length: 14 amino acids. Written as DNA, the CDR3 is TGCAGCGTTGAAAAAAGGACAGACTACTATGGCTACACCTTC. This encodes CSVEKRTDYYGYTF.

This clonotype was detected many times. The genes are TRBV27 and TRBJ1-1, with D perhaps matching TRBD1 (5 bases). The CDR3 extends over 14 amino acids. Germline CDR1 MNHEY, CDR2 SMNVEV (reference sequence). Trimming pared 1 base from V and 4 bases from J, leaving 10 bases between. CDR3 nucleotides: TGTGCCAGCAGTTTATTCTCCCAGGGCACTGAAGCTTTCTTT. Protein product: CASSLFSQGTEAFF.

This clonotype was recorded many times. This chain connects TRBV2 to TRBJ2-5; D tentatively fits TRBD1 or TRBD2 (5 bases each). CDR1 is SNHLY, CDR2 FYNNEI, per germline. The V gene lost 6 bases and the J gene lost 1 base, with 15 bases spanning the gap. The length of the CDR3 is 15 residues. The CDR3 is CASRRFPGTQETQYF. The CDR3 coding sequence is TGTGCCAGCAGGAGATTCCCAGGGACCCAAGAGACCCAGTACTTC. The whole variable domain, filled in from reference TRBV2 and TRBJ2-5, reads EPEVTQTPSHQVTQMGQEVILRCVPISNHLYFYWYRQILGQKVEFLVSFYNNEISEKSEIFDDQFSVERPDGSNFTLKIRSTKLEDSAMYFCASRRFPGTQETQYFGPGTRLLVL.

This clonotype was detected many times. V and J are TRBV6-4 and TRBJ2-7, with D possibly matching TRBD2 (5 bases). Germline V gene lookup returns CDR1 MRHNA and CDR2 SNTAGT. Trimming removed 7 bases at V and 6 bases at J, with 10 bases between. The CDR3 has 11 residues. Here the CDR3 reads CASKTEGEQYF. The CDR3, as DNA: TGTGCCAGCAAAACCGAGGGCGAGCAGTACTTC.

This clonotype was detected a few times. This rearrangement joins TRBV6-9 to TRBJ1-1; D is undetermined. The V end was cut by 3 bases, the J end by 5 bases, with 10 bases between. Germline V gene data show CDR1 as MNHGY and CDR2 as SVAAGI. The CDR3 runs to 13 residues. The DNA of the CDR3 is TGTGCCAGCAGTTACTCCGCGAGAACTGAAGCTTTCTTT. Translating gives CASSYSARTEAFF.

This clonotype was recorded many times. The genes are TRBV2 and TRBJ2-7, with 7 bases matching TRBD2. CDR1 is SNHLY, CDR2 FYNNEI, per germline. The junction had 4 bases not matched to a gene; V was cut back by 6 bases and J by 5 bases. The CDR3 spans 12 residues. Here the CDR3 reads CASRAGVHEQYF. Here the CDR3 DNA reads TGTGCCAGCAGGGCGGGGGTCCACGAGCAGTACTTC.

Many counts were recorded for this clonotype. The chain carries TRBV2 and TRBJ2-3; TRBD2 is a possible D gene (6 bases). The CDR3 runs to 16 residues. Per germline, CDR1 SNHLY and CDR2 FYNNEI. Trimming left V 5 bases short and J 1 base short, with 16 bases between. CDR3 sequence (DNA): TGTGCCAGCAGTAGAGCAGGGCCGGGGGGCACAGATACGCAGTATTTT. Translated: CASSRAGPGGTDTQYF.